This T cell receptor beta chain was sequenced during a study of identical twins. Comments on this clonotype: Antigen specificity is unknown.

The CDR3 totals 16 residues. With 3 bases removed from V and 4 bases from J, the gap between germline ends came to 18 bases. Germline CDR1 and CDR2: MNHEY and SMNVEV (reference sequence). A single record per CDR3 protein comes from TCRdb applying MiXCR to the 5' RACE reads. The data show about 220,000 distinct CDR3 sequences, approximately 5.9% seen once. General observations from the study: Invariant MAIT and iNKT cells could partly confound zero-insertion analyses.

This sample was also put to use in a study of T cells expressing NK-cell markers. As reported in that work: The share of CD8+ T cells held by dominant NKG2C+ clonotypes was about 1.0-7.5% in about 6 donors. HCMV specificity of expanded NKG2C+ T cell clones remained unclear.

This receptor was obtained from a woman aged 18-29 years in good health. The rearrangement joins TRBV27 to TRBJ1-2; D is ambiguous. Material for sequencing was CD8+ T cells sorted from blood. CDR3 residues: CASSLDPRMSLYGYTF. In DNA form, the CDR3 reads TGTGCCAGCAGTTTGGACCCCAGGATGTCCCTCTATGGCTACACCTTC.